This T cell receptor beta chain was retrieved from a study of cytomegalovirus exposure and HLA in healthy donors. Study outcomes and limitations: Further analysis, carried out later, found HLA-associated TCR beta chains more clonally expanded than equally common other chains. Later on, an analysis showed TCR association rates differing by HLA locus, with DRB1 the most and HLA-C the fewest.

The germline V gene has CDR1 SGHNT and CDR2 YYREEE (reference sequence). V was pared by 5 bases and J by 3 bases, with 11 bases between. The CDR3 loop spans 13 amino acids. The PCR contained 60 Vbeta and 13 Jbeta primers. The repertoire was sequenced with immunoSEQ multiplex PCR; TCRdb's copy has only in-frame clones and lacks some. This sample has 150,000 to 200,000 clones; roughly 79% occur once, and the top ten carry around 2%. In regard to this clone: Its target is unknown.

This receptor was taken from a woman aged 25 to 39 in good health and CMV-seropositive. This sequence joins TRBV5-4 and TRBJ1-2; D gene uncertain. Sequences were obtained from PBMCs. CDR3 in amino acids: CASRRQEHYGYTF. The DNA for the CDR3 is TGTGCCAGCAGACGTCAAGAGCACTATGGCTACACCTTC.